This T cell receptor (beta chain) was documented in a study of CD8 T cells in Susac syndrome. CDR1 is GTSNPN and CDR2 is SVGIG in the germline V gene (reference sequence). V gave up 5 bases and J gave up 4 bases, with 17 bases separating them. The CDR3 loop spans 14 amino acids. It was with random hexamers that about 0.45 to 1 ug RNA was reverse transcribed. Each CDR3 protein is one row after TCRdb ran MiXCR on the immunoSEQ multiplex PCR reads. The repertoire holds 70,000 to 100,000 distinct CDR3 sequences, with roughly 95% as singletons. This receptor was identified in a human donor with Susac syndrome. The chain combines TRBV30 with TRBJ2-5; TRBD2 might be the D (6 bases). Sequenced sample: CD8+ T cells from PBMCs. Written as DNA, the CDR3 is TGTGCCTGGGGAGGGGTGGGTCCTTTAGAGACCCAGTACTTC. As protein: CAWGGVGPLETQYF.